These 23 T cell receptor beta chains share one sample of origin, sequenced in a study of T cell repertoires in cytomegalovirus infection. Each CDR3 protein gets one entry after TCRdb re-called the reads with MiXCR. Among 400,000 to 600,000 distinct CDR3 sequences, about two fifths were seen once, and the ten largest hold approximately 40%. No antigen has been assigned to these receptors. Sequenced material: cultured PBMCs, taken from culture after CMV antigen stimulation. The origin of the receptors is a human donor in good health (CMV status not recorded). Some clones in this sample may be carry-over from other donors' samples.

In its sample, this clonotype was seen a few times. The chain employs TRBV6-6 and TRBJ1-1; 9 nucleotides match TRBD1. The CDR3 runs to 15 residues. CDR1 is MNHNY and CDR2 is SVGAGI in the germline V gene (reference sequence). The ends lost 2 bases at V and 1 base at J; junction bases unmatched: 2. The CDR3 DNA reads as TGTGCCAGCAGTTACACGGGACAGGGGAACACTGAAGCTTTCTTT. It is translated as CASSYTGQGNTEAFF.

This clonotype was detected only a few times. The chain recombines TRBV18 with TRBJ1-2; D is unresolved. The length of the CDR3 is 15 residues. V gave up 2 bases and J gave up 4 bases, with 14 bases separating them. CDR1 is KGHSH, CDR2 LQKENI, per germline. CDR3 in amino acids: CASSPTAGTSYGYTF. The CDR3 DNA sequence: TGTGCCAGCTCACCAACTGCAGGCACCAGCTATGGCTACACCTTC.

The table lists this clonotype with a count of one. The junction and the germline gene differ at one end; a read error may be behind it. The rearrangement uses TRBV5-1 and TRBJ2-2, with D possibly being TRBD2 (6 bases). Germline V gene sequence: CDR1 SGHRS, CDR2 YFSETQ. This CDR3 region has 14 residues. The CDR3 sequence: CASKVGEDTGELFF. The CDR3 DNA reads TGCGCCAGCAAAGTTGGGGAGGACACTGGGGAGCTGTTTTTT.

CDR3 in amino acids: CASSLEAGLAGGGSPYEQYF. CDR3 in DNA: TGTGCCAGCAGCTTAGAAGCTGGACTAGCGGGAGGAGGATCCCCCTACGAGCAGTACTTC. This chain uses TRBV7-4 with TRBJ2-7, with 14 bases identical to TRBD2. Trimming cost V 1 base and J 2 bases; bases outside gene matches: 13. The CDR3 extends over 20 amino acids. The V gene's germline CDR1 is SGHVT and CDR2 SQSDAQ.

The chain combines TRBV7-6 with TRBJ1-2, with a weak D call TRBD1 (5 bases). Between the trimmed V and J ends, which lost 5 bases and 4 bases, there was a span of 14 bases. The CDR3 is 14 amino acids. CDR1 SGHVS and CDR2 FNYEAQ come from the germline V gene. Here the CDR3 reads CASSPLGVSYGYTF. The CDR3 bases are TGTGCCAGCAGCCCACTAGGGGTGAGCTATGGCTACACCTTC. Drawing the rest from reference TRBV7-6 and TRBJ1-2, the complete variable domain is GAGVSQSPRYKVTKRGQDVALRCDPISGHVSLYWYRQALGQGPEFLTYFNYEAQQDKSGLPNDRFSAERPEGSISTLTIQRTEQRDSAMYRCASSPLGVSYGYTFGSGTRLTVV.

This chain uses TRBV7-2 with TRBJ2-3; D is perhaps TRBD1 (5 bases). V lost 5 bases and J 4 bases, leaving 10 bases between the germline ends. Germline assignment: CDR1 SGHTA and CDR2 FQGNSA. The CDR3 extends over 13 amino acids. CDR3 bases: TGTGCCAGCAGCCCGGACACGTCAGATACGCAGTATTTT. It yields the protein CASSPDTSDTQYF. Looking up the rest from reference TRBV7-2 and TRBJ2-3 gives the full variable domain: GAGVSQSPSNKVTEKGKDVELRCDPISGHTALYWYRQSLGQGLEFLIYFQGNSAPDKSGLPSDRFSAERTGGSVSTLTIQRTQQEDSAVYLCASSPDTSDTQYFGPGTRLTVL.

The V call is TRBV11-2, the J call TRBJ2-3; the match to TRBD2 covers 10 bases. The CDR3 contains 16 residues. V lost 4 bases and J lost 5; bases outside the gene matches: 9. Germline CDR1 and CDR2: SGHAT and FQNNGV. The CDR3 DNA sequence: TGTGCCAGCAGCTCCTACCTAGCGGGAGTGCGAGATACGCAGTATTTT. It translates to CASSSYLAGVRDTQYF.

This sequence joins TRBV7-2 and TRBJ2-1, with 8 bases identical to TRBD1. CDR3 size: 15 residues. Unmatched junction bases numbered 11, after V lost 10 bases and J lost 3 bases. CDR1 is SGHTA, CDR2 FQGNSA, per germline. The chain's CDR3 is CATRPGGGVYNEQFF. In DNA form, the CDR3 reads TGTGCCACCAGGCCAGGGGGCGGGGTCTACAATGAGCAGTTCTTC.

This clonotype was seen a handful of times. This chain links TRBV12-3 or TRBV12-4 with TRBJ2-7; 9 bases align to TRBD1. The CDR3 has 16 amino acids. V shed 3 bases and J 2 bases; nucleotides not matched to a gene: 8. The CDR3 region is CASSLGTGRSAYEQYF. The CDR3 DNA follows: TGTGCCAGCAGTTTGGGGACAGGGAGGTCGGCCTACGAGCAGTACTTC.

This clonotype was detected only a few times. The chain recombines TRBV12-5 with TRBJ2-2; D is unclear. CDR1 and CDR2 (germline): LGHNT, FRNRAP. CDR3 length equals 14 residues. V was cut by 5 bases and J by 4 bases, with 11 bases left in between. The CDR3 spells CASGPDIPTGELFF. The CDR3 DNA is TGTGCTAGTGGTCCCGACATACCCACCGGGGAGCTGTTTTTT.

The V and J genes are TRBV20-1 and TRBJ2-7, with unresolved D. This CDR3 is 14 amino acids long. With 2 bases removed from V and 2 bases from J, the gap between germline ends came to 13 bases. Germline V gives CDR1 DFQATT, CDR2 SNEGSKA (reference sequence). In DNA, the CDR3 is TGCAGTGCTAGATACTCCGGCACAACCTACGAGCAGTACTTC. Translation: CSARYSGTTYEQYF.

DNA of the CDR3: TGTGCCAGCAGCTTAAGGAACCGGGGCACTGAAGCTTTCTTT. It yields the protein CASSLRNRGTEAFF. The rearrangement joins TRBV7-8 to TRBJ1-1; D is undetermined. This CDR3 comprises 14 residues. V lost 2 bases and J lost 4, with 11 bases in between. CDR1 is SGHVS and CDR2 is FQNEAQ in the germline V gene.

This clonotype showed up many times. V usage is TRBV28 and J usage is TRBJ2-5; the match to TRBD2 covers 10 bases. V trimming: 4 bases; J trimming: 5 bases; junction bases outside the gene matches: 10. Germline CDR1 reads MDHEN; CDR2 reads SYDVKM. CDR3 size: 16 residues. CDR3 sequence (DNA): TGTGCCAGCAGTTCCCCGAAGCGGGGGGGCCGGGAGACCCAGTACTTC. This codes for CASSSPKRGGRETQYF.

This clonotype was detected only a few times. The chain has TRBV7-2 and TRBJ2-3; 12 nucleotides agree with TRBD2. The ends lost 5 bases at V and 3 bases at J; junction bases unmatched: 6. The V gene's germline CDR1 is SGHTA and CDR2 FQGNSA. The CDR3 has 16 residues. Here the CDR3 reads CASSTRLAGATDTQYF. CDR3 in DNA: TGTGCCAGCAGCACGAGACTAGCGGGAGCAACAGATACGCAGTATTTT.

This clonotype was recorded a few times. This chain joins TRBV7-2 and TRBJ1-4; possibly TRBD1 for D (5 bases). The V gene's germline CDR1 is SGHTA and CDR2 FQGNSA. The germline V and J ends were trimmed by 6 bases and 2 bases, with 10 bases remaining between them. CDR3 size: 14 residues. The CDR3 here is CASRRGTTNEKLFF. CDR3 DNA sequence: TGTGCCAGCAGACGGGGCACCACTAATGAAAAACTGTTTTTT.

J is TRBJ2-5 and V is TRBV27; D is unclear. In germline, CDR1 is MNHEY, CDR2 SMNVEV (reference sequence). Trimming cost V 3 bases and J 2 bases, with 10 bases left between them. This CDR3 is 14 amino acids long. The CDR3 spells CASSFLAQQETQYF. CDR3 DNA sequence: TGTGCCAGCAGTTTCTTGGCACAACAAGAGACCCAGTACTTC.

This clonotype occurred a few times. The chain employs TRBV7-8 and TRBJ2-5; no definite D call. V was shortened by 3 bases and J by 2 bases, with 16 bases between the two germline ends. The CDR3 has 16 residues. Germline V CDR1 and CDR2: SGHVS, FQNEAQ. CDR3 nucleotides: TGTGCCAGCAGCTTTAACAGAGGACGAGAACAAGAGACCCAGTACTTC. Translated: CASSFNRGREQETQYF.

There are a few counts of this clonotype. This chain uses TRBV7-9 with TRBJ1-3, with TRBD1 matching over 8 bases. Looked up from germline, CDR1 is SEHNR and CDR2 is FQNEAQ (reference sequence). After removal of 7 bases from V and 3 bases from J, the junction contained 11 bases not matched to a gene. The CDR3 sequence is 16 residues long. In DNA form, the CDR3 reads TGTGCCAGCAACCCTAAACTTGGACAGGGTGGAAACACCATATATTTT. It is translated as CASNPKLGQGGNTIYF.

V is TRBV5-4 and J is TRBJ2-7; TRBD1 is a possible D gene (7 bases). Germline V CDR1 and CDR2: SGHNT, YYREEE (reference sequence). V was shortened by 4 bases and J by 0 bases, with 20 bases between the two germline ends. The CDR3 is made up of 17 amino acids. The CDR3 loop is CASSKGGLGQDSYEQYF. The CDR3 DNA sequence: TGTGCCAGCAGCAAAGGGGGGCTTGGACAGGACTCCTACGAGCAGTACTTC.

The V gene is TRBV11-2, the J gene TRBJ2-5; tentative D call: TRBD1 (6 bases). CDR3 size: 14 residues. Between the trimmed V and J ends, which lost 5 bases and 1 base, there was a span of 11 bases. Germline CDR1 SGHAT, CDR2 FQNNGV. CDR3 in amino acids: CASSPYRVQETQYF. In DNA, the CDR3 is TGTGCCAGCAGCCCCTACAGGGTCCAAGAGACCCAGTACTTC.

CDR3 coding DNA: TGTGCCAGCAGTCCGACCGGGACTAGCGGGAGTGGTGCCGGGGAGCTGTTTTTT. Residues: CASSPTGTSGSGAGELFF. V and J are TRBV7-2 and TRBJ2-2; 14 bases are a match to TRBD2. Germline V gives CDR1 SGHTA, CDR2 FQGNSA. The CDR3 sequence is 18 residues long. V lost 6 bases to trimming and J lost 6 bases; unmatched junction nucleotides: 12.

The chain joins TRBV7-9 to TRBJ2-5; 14 bases align to TRBD2. Germline assignment: CDR1 SEHNR and CDR2 FQNEAQ (reference sequence). Losses at the gene ends were 2 bases for V and 1 base for J; bases not matched to a gene: 18. The CDR3 has 22 amino acids. Written as DNA, the CDR3 is TGTGCCAGCAGCTTACCCTCTGCTCCGACTAGCGGGAGGGCCTGGGTCCAAGAGACCCAGTACTTC. This gives the protein CASSLPSAPTSGRAWVQETQYF.

This clonotype was detected only a few times. This chain links TRBV7-9 with TRBJ2-4, with 7 bases matching TRBD1. Germline V CDR1 and CDR2: SEHNR, FQNEAQ (reference sequence). The CDR3 consists of 13 residues. V shed 6 bases and J 4 bases; nucleotides not matched to a gene: 3. The chain's CDR3 is CASRRDRKNIQYF. Here the CDR3 DNA reads TGTGCCAGCAGAAGGGACAGAAAAAACATTCAGTACTTC.